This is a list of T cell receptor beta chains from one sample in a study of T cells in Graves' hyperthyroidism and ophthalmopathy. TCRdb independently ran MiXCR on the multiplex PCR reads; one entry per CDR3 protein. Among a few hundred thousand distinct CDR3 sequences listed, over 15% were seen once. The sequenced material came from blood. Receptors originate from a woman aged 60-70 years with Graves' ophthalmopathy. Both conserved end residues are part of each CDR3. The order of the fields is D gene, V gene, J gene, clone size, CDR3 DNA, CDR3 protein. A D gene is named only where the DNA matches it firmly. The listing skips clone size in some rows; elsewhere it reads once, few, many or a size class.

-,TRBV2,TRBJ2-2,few,TGTGCCGTGAGCCAGTGGACGAACACCGGGGAGCTGTTTTTT,CAVSQWTNTGELFF
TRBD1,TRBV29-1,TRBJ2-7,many,TGCAGCGTTGTGGGGACAGTGACATACGAGCAGTACTTC,CSVVGTVTYEQYF
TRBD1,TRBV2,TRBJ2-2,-,TGTGCCAGCAGTCGGGACAGGGGGGTGGACACCGGGGAGCTGTTTTTT,CASSRDRGVDTGELFF
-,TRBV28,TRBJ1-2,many,TGTGCCAGCAGTTCCGGATCCTTCTATGGCTACACCTTC,CASSSGSFYGYTF
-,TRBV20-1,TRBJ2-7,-,TGCAGTGCTAGAGTTGGGCTAGACTACGAGCAGTACTTC,CSARVGLDYEQYF
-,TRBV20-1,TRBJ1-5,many,TGCAGTGCTAGCCCTACATTTCAGCACCGTAGCAATCAGCCCCAGCATTTT,CSASPTFQHRSNQPQHF
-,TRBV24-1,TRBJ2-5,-,TGTGCCACCAGTGATGCAAGGGTGCAGAAGACCCAGTACTTC,CATSDARVQKTQYF
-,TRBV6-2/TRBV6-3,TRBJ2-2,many,TGTGCCAGCAGTTACTACGGGTCCGGGGAGCTGTTTTTT,CASSYYGSGELFF
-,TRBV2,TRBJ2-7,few,TGTGCCAGCACCGAAGATGGGGTTGGCGAGCAGTACTTC,CASTEDGVGEQYF
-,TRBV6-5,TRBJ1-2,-,TGTGCCAGCAGTTACTCCCGGGTGCGGGGGCTTTATGGCTACACCTTC,CASSYSRVRGLYGYTF
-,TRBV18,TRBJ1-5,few,TGTGCCAGCTCACCAGAGAGGAGGAATCAGCCCCAGCATTTT,CASSPERRNQPQHF
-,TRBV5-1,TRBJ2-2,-,TGCGCCAGCAGCTTGGGCTCCGGGGAGCTGTTTTTT,CASSLGSGELFF
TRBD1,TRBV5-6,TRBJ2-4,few,TGTGCCAGCACCCTGGGACAGGGCAGAAACATTCAGTACTTC,CASTLGQGRNIQYF
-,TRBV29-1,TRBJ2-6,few,TGCAGCGTTGGGGGGCATGGGGCCAACGTCCTGACTTTC,CSVGGHGANVLTF
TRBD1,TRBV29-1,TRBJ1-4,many,TGCAGCGTTGGCACACCGGGACAGAAGGGTGAAAAACTGTTTTTT,CSVGTPGQKGEKLFF
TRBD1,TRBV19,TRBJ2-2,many,TGTGCCAGTAGCCCCATTCCGGGACAGGGCGACACCGGGGAGCTGTTTTTT,CASSPIPGQGDTGELFF
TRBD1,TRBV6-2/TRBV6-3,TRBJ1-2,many,TGTGCCAGCAGAGCGAACTGGGACAGGAGTTATGGCTACACCTTC,CASRANWDRSYGYTF
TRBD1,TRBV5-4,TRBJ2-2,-,TGTGCCAGCAGCAGCGGACAGGGGGGCACCGGGGAGCTGTTTTTT,CASSSGQGGTGELFF
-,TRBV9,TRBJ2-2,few,TGTGCCAGCAGCGCAGACTCAAACACCGGGGAGCTGTTTTTT,CASSADSNTGELFF
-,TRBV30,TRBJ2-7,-,TGTGCCTGGAGTTTGAGCTCCTACGAGCAGTACTTC,CAWSLSSYEQYF
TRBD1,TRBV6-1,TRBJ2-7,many,TGTGCCAGCAGTGCAGGGGGTTTAAGCTCCTACGAGCAGTACTTC,CASSAGGLSSYEQYF
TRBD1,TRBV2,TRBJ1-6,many,TGTGCCAGCAGGAGACAGGGACAGGGATCACCCCTCCACTTT,CASRRQGQGSPLHF
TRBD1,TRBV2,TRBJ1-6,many,TGTGCCAGCAGTGAAGCAAGGACAGGAAATTCACCCCTCCACTTT,CASSEARTGNSPLHF
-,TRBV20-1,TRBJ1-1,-,TGCAGTGCTAGTAAGGTTAGGGGCACTGAAGCTTTCTTT,CSASKVRGTEAFF
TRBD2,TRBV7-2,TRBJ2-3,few,TGTGCCAGCAGCCAGACTAGCGGGGGCTTAACAGATACGCAGTATTTT,CASSQTSGGLTDTQYF
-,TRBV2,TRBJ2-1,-,TGTGCCAGCAGTGAGGAGGCGAGCTCCTACAATGAGCAGTTCTTC,CASSEEASSYNEQFF
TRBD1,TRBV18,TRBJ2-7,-,TGTGCCAGCTCACCATTCAGGGACAGTTTTTGGGAGCAGTACTTC,CASSPFRDSFWEQYF
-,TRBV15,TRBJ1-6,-,TGTGCCACCAGCAGAGAGCAAAGCTCCTCACCCCTCCACTTT,CATSREQSSSPLHF
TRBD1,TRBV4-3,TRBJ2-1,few,TGCGCCAGCAGCTACGGGACAGGGGAATACAATGAGCAGTTCTTC,CASSYGTGEYNEQFF